This is a list of T cell receptor beta chains from one sample in a study of blood T cell repertoires in COVID-19. The data were produced by immunoSEQ multiplex PCR, yet TCRdb's version contains in-frame clones alone and is incomplete. This table holds 150,000 to 200,000 clones, about 89% found once. Sequencing was carried out using peripheral blood. These receptors originate from a man aged 40-49 years with active or convalescent COVID-19. Both conserved end residues are part of each CDR3. Fields, in order: J gene, V gene, D gene, clone size, CDR3 DNA, CDR3 protein. D genes are given only for firm matches. Clone size is given for some rows only: seen once, a few or many times, or a class if the clone is expanded.

TRBJ1-5 TRBV7-9 - - TGTGCCAGCAGCTTAGGGGGCCCCAATCAGCCCCAGCATTTT CASSLGGPNQPQHF
TRBJ1-1 TRBV3-1/TRBV3-2 - - TGTGCCAGCAGCCAAGATAAGGTAGGGGGTTCCGCTGAAGCTTTCTTT CASSQDKVGGSAEAFF
TRBJ1-3 TRBV6-5 TRBD1 - TGTGCCAGCAGTTACTCGAACAGGGGCCATGGAAACACCATATATTTT CASSYSNRGHGNTIYF
TRBJ2-7 TRBV18 - - TGTGCCAGCTCACGGGACACCGGGTCGGGGGAGCAGTACTTC CASSRDTGSGEQYF
TRBJ2-7 TRBV4-3 TRBD2 - TGCGCCAGCAGCCAAGTTAGCGGGGGAGGTATGGACGAGCAGTACTTC CASSQVSGGGMDEQYF
TRBJ2-1 TRBV6-5 TRBD1 - TGTGCCAGCCTCTTGGGGACAGGCTCCTACAATGAGCAGTTCTTC CASLLGTGSYNEQFF
TRBJ2-3 TRBV18 TRBD2 - TGTGCCAGCTCACCAAGGACTAGCGGGGGGAGCACAGATACGCAGTATTTT CASSPRTSGGSTDTQYF
TRBJ1-6 TRBV6-2/TRBV6-3 - - TGTGCCAGCAGTTACTTCGACACGAATTCACCCCTCCACTTT CASSYFDTNSPLHF
TRBJ2-1 TRBV9 - - TGTGCCAGCAGCCCTACAGGGACCTACAATGAGCAGTTCTTC CASSPTGTYNEQFF
TRBJ1-1 TRBV6-5 TRBD1 - TGTGCCAGCCGCGGGACAGTCGAAGCTTTCTTT CASRGTVEAFF
TRBJ1-2 TRBV28 TRBD1 once TGTGCCAGCACCTTACTCCCGGGACAGGGACACCGAGGGGGCTACACCTTC CASTLLPGQGHRGGYTF
TRBJ1-3 TRBV7-8 - - TGTGCCAGCAGCCAACAGAGAAACACCATATATTTT CASSQQRNTIYF
TRBJ2-7 TRBV6-2/TRBV6-3 TRBD1 - TGTGCCAGCAGATACAGGGGGCGGAGTGCGACGGGAATCTCCTACGAGCAGTACTTC CASRYRGRSATGISYEQYF
TRBJ1-2 TRBV2 TRBD1 - TGTGCCAGCAGCCCCCAGGGGGCGGGTGGCTACACCTTC CASSPQGAGGYTF
TRBJ2-2 TRBV6-2/TRBV6-3 - - TGTGCCAGCAGTTACACGTATACCGGGACAATCACCGGGGAGCTGTTTTTT CASSYTYTGTITGELFF
TRBJ1-4 TRBV19 - once TGTGCCAGTAGTGGGTGGACAGCAACTAATGAAAAACTGTTTTTT CASSGWTATNEKLFF
TRBJ2-1 TRBV29-1 TRBD1 - TGCAGCGTCCGGACAGGGGCCTACTCCTACAATGAGCAGTTCTTC CSVRTGAYSYNEQFF
TRBJ2-1 TRBV27 - - TGTGCCAGCAGTTCTCGACAGGTTTCCTACAATGAGCAGTTCTTC CASSSRQVSYNEQFF
TRBJ1-2 TRBV28 - - TGTGCCAGCGACGGGCAGGGCATGAATTATGGCTACACCTTC CASDGQGMNYGYTF
TRBJ1-1 TRBV19 - - TGTGCCAGTAGCTATGGATGGAGAAGAGAAGCTTTCTTT CASSYGWRREAFF
TRBJ2-7 TRBV11-2 - - TGTGCCAGCAGCTTAGTCCGACACCGTCCCTACGAGCAGTACTTC CASSLVRHRPYEQYF
TRBJ2-3 TRBV4-1 TRBD2 - TGCGCCAGCAGCCTTAGCGGGGGCGGAGATACGCAGTATTTT CASSLSGGGDTQYF
TRBJ2-7 TRBV29-1 TRBD2 - TGCAGCGTTGAGGCTAGCGGGAGCTCCTACGAGCAGTACTTC CSVEASGSSYEQYF
TRBJ2-6 TRBV5-1 - - TGCGCCAGCAGCTTGGCAGGGGTTGGGGCCAACGTCCTGACTTTC CASSLAGVGANVLTF
TRBJ1-5 TRBV5-5 - - TGTGCCAGCAGCCCTCCAGGGGGCAATCAGCCCCAGCATTTT CASSPPGGNQPQHF
TRBJ1-2 TRBV5-1 TRBD1 - TGCGCCAGCAGCCCCCTGGGACAGGGTCGCGCTACAGCTGGCTACACCTTC CASSPLGQGRATAGYTF
TRBJ1-1 TRBV7-9 - - TGTGCCAGCAGCTTAGCTGGACTCTCTGATTTCTTT CASSLAGLSDFF
TRBJ1-1 TRBV6-2/TRBV6-3 TRBD1 - TGTGCCAGCAGTTACTCCGGTTCGGCAGGGGGATGGAACACTGAAGCTTTCTTT CASSYSGSAGGWNTEAFF
TRBJ2-1 TRBV14 TRBD2 - TGTGCCAGCAGCCGAGGACTAGCAGGGTCCTACAATGAGCAGTTCTTC CASSRGLAGSYNEQFF
TRBJ1-6 TRBV19 - - TGTGCCAGTAGTATAGGACAGATGAATTCACCCCTCCACTTT CASSIGQMNSPLHF
TRBJ1-1 TRBV4-1 - - TGCGCCAGCAGCCAAGATCCGGGGGGTGACACTGAAGCTTTCTTT CASSQDPGGDTEAFF
TRBJ2-2 TRBV30 TRBD2 - TGTGCCTGGAGGACTAGCGGGGGGGCAATGTCCGGGGAGCTGTTTTTT CAWRTSGGAMSGELFF
TRBJ1-2 TRBV7-2 TRBD1 - TGTGCCAGCGGACCAGGGGGCGGATCCTATGGCTACACCTTC CASGPGGGSYGYTF
TRBJ2-1 TRBV11-2 TRBD2 once TGTGCCAGCAGCATCCGGACTAGCGGGGGGGCCAATGAGCAGTTCTTC CASSIRTSGGANEQFF
TRBJ2-5 TRBV2 - - TGTGCCAGCACTAGCTTTGGGGGGAGGGAGACCCAGTACTTC CASTSFGGRETQYF
TRBJ1-4 TRBV4-1 - - TGCGCCAGCAGCCAAGCGCCGGTCCCAACTAATGAAAAACTGTTTTTT CASSQAPVPTNEKLFF
TRBJ1-4 TRBV6-5 - - TGTGCCAGCAGTCACGTCTCCGCGGAAAAACTGTTTTTT CASSHVSAEKLFF
TRBJ1-1 TRBV19 TRBD1 once TGTGCCAGTAGTCTCGGGACAGCAGGGAACACTGAAGCTTTCTTT CASSLGTAGNTEAFF
TRBJ1-5 TRBV30 TRBD1 - TGTGCCTGGCGACCGACAGGGGGCTTTCAGCCCCAGCATTTT CAWRPTGGFQPQHF
TRBJ1-6 TRBV28 - - TGTGCCAGCAGTTTAGGTACCACAGGGTCTCTGTTTGATTCACCCCTCCACTTT CASSLGTTGSLFDSPLHF
TRBJ2-6 TRBV10-2 TRBD2 - TGCGCCAGCAGCTCCGAAGGTGGGCGGGGGGAAAATAGTCGTGGGGCCAACGTCCTGACTTTC CASSSEGGRGENSRGANVLTF
TRBJ1-1 TRBV5-1 TRBD1 - TGCGCCAGCAGCTCAAGGGGGCAGTACACTGAAGCTTTCTTT CASSSRGQYTEAFF
TRBJ2-3 TRBV9 - many TGTGCCAGCAGCGTCCGGGGAACCACAGATACGCAGTATTTT CASSVRGTTDTQYF